This T cell receptor (beta chain) was profiled in a study of cytomegalovirus exposure and HLA in healthy donors. Study-level findings and limits: Immune exposure information available was restricted to CMV serostatus.

The V and J ends lost 3 bases and 0 bases, in that order; junction bases with no gene match: 6. This CDR3 has 17 residues. Germline CDR1 and CDR2: SGHTA and FQGNSA. PCR primers comprised 60 Vbeta and 13 Jbeta primers. The repertoire was sequenced with immunoSEQ multiplex PCR; TCRdb's copy has only in-frame clones and lacks some. The listing contains over 100,000 clones. Notes on this clone: Its specificity is not known.

The TCR was taken from a man aged 30-40 years in good health and CMV-seronegative. Sequencing input: PBMCs. The chain recombines TRBV7-2 with TRBJ2-3, with 10 bases identical to TRBD2. CDR3 nucleotides: TGTGCCAGCAGCTTCAGTCTAGCGGGGGTTAGCACAGATACGCAGTATTTT. It yields the protein CASSFSLAGVSTDTQYF.